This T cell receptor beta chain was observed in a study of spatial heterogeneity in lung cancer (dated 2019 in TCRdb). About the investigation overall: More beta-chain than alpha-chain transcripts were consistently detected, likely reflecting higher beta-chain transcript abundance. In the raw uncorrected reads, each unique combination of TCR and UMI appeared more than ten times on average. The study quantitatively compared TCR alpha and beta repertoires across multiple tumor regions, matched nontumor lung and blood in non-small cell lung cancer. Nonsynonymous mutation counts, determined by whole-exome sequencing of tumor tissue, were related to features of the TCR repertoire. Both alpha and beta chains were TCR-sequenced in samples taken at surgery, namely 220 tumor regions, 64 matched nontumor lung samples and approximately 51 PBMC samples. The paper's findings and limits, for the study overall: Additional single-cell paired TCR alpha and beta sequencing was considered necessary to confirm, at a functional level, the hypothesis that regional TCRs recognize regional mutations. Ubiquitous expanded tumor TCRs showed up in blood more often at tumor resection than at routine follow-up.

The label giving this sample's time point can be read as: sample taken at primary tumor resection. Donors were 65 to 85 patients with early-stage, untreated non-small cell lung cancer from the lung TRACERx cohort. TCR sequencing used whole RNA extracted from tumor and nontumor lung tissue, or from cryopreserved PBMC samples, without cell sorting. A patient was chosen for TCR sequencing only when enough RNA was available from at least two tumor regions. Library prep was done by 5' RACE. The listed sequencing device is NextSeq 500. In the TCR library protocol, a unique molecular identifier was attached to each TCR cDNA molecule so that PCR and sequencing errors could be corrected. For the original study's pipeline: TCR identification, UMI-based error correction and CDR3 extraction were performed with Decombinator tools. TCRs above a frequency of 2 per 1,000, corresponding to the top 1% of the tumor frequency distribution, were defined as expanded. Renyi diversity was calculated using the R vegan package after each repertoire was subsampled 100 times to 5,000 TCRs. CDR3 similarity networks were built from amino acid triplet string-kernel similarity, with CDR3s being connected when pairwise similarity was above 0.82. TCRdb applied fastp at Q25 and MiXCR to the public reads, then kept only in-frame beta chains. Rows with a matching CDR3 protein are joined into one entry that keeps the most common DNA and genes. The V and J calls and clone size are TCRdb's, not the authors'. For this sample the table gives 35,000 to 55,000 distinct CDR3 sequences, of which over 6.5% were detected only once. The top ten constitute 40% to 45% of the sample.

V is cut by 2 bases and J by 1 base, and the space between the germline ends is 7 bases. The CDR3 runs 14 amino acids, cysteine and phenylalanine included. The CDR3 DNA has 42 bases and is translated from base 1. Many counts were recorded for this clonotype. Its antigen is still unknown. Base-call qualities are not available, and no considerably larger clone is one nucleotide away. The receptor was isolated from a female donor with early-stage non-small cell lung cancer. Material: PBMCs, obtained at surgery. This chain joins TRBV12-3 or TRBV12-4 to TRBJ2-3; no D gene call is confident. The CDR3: CASSLRSGTDTQYF. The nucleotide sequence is TGTGCCAGCAGTTTAAGGTCGGGCACAGATACGCAGTATTTT.